What follows are 22 T cell receptor beta chains derived from one specimen sequenced in a study of OX40 agonist ivuxolimab in advanced cancers. Method: immunoSEQ multiplex PCR; TCRdb's copy keeps in-frame clones and lacks some. The table lists approximately 90,000 clones, roughly 89% of them singletons. The source material was CD4+ or CD8+ T cells sorted from blood, sampled in a trial of the OX40 agonist ivuxolimab. The receptors were gathered from an adult with an advanced solid tumor such as melanoma, head and neck, liver or kidney cancer.

The J gene is TRBJ1-5, the V gene TRBV30, with TRBD1 as a possible D gene (5 bases). This CDR3 comprises 13 residues. V was pared by 0 bases and J by 7 bases, with 10 bases between. The germline gives CDR1 GTSNPN, CDR2 SVGIG (reference sequence). CDR3 loop: CAWSVGDSQPQHF. As DNA, the CDR3 is TGTGCCTGGAGTGTAGGGGATAGCCAGCCCCAGCATTTT.

This clone was detected once. The chain employs TRBV7-9 and TRBJ2-1, with a possible D match to TRBD2 (6 bases). The CDR3 sequence is 15 residues long. V lost 5 bases and J lost 7, with 18 bases in between. Germline values: CDR1 SEHNR, CDR2 FQNEAQ (reference sequence). The CDR3 spells CASSVSGRWGNEQFF. CDR3 DNA sequence: TGTGCCAGCAGCGTAAGCGGGCGCTGGGGGAATGAGCAGTTCTTC.

This chain links TRBV7-6 with TRBJ2-3; the D is unclear. This CDR3 is 15 amino acids long. Trimming shortened V by 1 base and J by 2 bases, and 10 bases separated the two germline ends. Per germline, CDR1 SGHVS and CDR2 FNYEAQ. CDR3: CASSLEADHTDTQYF. Here the CDR3 DNA reads TGTGCCAGCAGCTTAGAGGCGGATCACACAGATACGCAGTATTTT. Complete variable domain (other parts from reference TRBV7-6 and TRBJ2-3): GAGVSQSPRYKVTKRGQDVALRCDPISGHVSLYWYRQALGQGPEFLTYFNYEAQQDKSGLPNDRFSAERPEGSISTLTIQRTEQRDSAMYRCASSLEADHTDTQYFGPGTRLTVL.

The chain is built from TRBV6-4 and TRBJ2-1; D is undetermined. The CDR3 covers 16 residues. The germline V gene has CDR1 MRHNA and CDR2 SNTAGT. V was pared by 10 bases and J by 5 bases, with 24 bases between. CDR3 coding DNA: TGTGCCACCCCCGAAACAATAGGATTTTGCCACAATGAGCAGTTCTTC. Its translation: CATPETIGFCHNEQFF.

The rearrangement uses TRBV5-1 and TRBJ2-3; D is unresolved. The germline V and J ends were trimmed by 3 bases and 0 bases, with 8 bases remaining between them. There are 14 residues in the CDR3. CDR1 SGHRS and CDR2 YFSETQ come from the germline V gene. CDR3 nucleotide sequence: TGCGCCAGCAGCTCTTCTCCCAGCACAGATACGCAGTATTTT. Its protein is CASSSSPSTDTQYF.

This clone was picked up a small number of times. CDR3 loop: CASSPLAMNTEAFF. CDR3 sequence (DNA): TGTGCCAGCTCACCATTAGCAATGAACACTGAAGCTTTCTTT. The chain employs TRBV18 and TRBJ1-1; D remains unclear. Germline values: CDR1 KGHSH, CDR2 LQKENI. Between the trimmed V and J ends, which lost 2 bases and 0 bases, there was a span of 7 bases. The CDR3 covers 14 residues.

The rearrangement joins TRBV7-9 to TRBJ1-3; no firm D call. Germline V gene data show CDR1 as SEHNR and CDR2 as FQNEAQ (reference sequence). This CDR3 region has 16 residues. Trimming took off 2 bases at V and 0 bases at J, with 11 bases between the two ends. The CDR3 nucleotides are TGTGCCAGCAGCTTATCCCCGCTTATCTCTGGAAACACCATATATTTT. Protein sequence: CASSLSPLISGNTIYF.

A remark on this clone: One junction end disagrees with the germline gene, perhaps due to a read error. The V and J genes are TRBV7-7 and TRBJ1-4, with D perhaps TRBD1 (5 bases). This CDR3 has 16 amino acids. Looked up from germline, CDR1 is SSHAT and CDR2 is FNYEAQ (reference sequence). The CDR3 region is CASSPRVGEGSEKLFF. DNA of the CDR3: TGTGCTAGCAGCCCCCGGGTAGGGGAAGGGAGTGAAAAACTGTTTTTT.

This chain uses TRBV6-1 with TRBJ1-5; 7 bases match TRBD1. CDR1 MNHNS and CDR2 SASEGT come from the germline V gene. The CDR3 covers 14 residues. The J segment lost 6 bases and the V segment lost 5 bases, leaving 7 bases of the junction unmatched. The CDR3 sequence is CASSSRQGGQPQHF. Here the CDR3 DNA reads TGTGCCAGCAGTTCTCGACAGGGAGGTCAGCCCCAGCATTTT.

The chain is built from TRBV19 and TRBJ2-1, with 16 bases that match TRBD2. Germline CDR1 is LNHDA and CDR2 is SQIVND (reference sequence). Unmatched junction bases numbered 5, after V lost 4 bases and J lost 11 bases. CDR3 length: 15 amino acids. The CDR3 loop reads CASSTGLAGGPKQFF. CDR3 nucleotides: TGTGCCAGTAGTACGGGACTAGCGGGGGGGCCTAAGCAGTTCTTC.

This clone was recorded once. The gene calls are TRBV4-2 and TRBJ2-5; 8 nucleotides align to TRBD1. The V segment lost 5 bases and the J segment 5 bases; nucleotides outside the gene matches: 13. There are 16 residues in the CDR3. Germline CDR1 reads LGHNA; CDR2 reads YNFKEQ. CDR3 loop: CASSGQGAGGRETQYF. The DNA of the CDR3 is TGTGCCAGCAGCGGGCAGGGGGCAGGGGGCAGGGAGACCCAGTACTTC.

This clone was detected once. The chain combines TRBV5-4 with TRBJ2-1; D tentatively fits TRBD1 or TRBD2 (5 bases each). CDR1 is SGHNT and CDR2 is YYREEE in the germline V gene (reference sequence). The CDR3 extends over 14 amino acids. Trimming took off 3 bases at V and 2 bases at J, with 9 bases between the two ends. CDR3 region: CASSSGDPYNEQFF. CDR3 nucleotide sequence: TGTGCCAGCAGCTCTGGGGACCCCTACAATGAGCAGTTCTTC.

The chain recombines TRBV10-3 with TRBJ1-3; D not certain. This CDR3 is built from 13 residues. V was pared by 4 bases and J by 0 bases, with 4 bases between. In germline, CDR1 is ENHRY, CDR2 SYGVKD. As DNA, the CDR3 is TGTGCCATCAGTGGCAGCTCTGGAAACACCATATATTTT. This encodes CAISGSSGNTIYF.

The genes are TRBV7-9 and TRBJ1-2; D is undetermined. Trimming left V 2 bases short and J 4 bases short, with 11 bases between. The CDR3 is 14 residues long. CDR1 and CDR2 from the germline V gene are SEHNR and FQNEAQ (reference sequence). The CDR3 sequence is CASSLSSSPYGYTF. As DNA, the CDR3 is TGTGCCAGCAGCTTATCCAGCTCCCCCTATGGCTACACCTTC.

The chain employs TRBV7-9 and TRBJ1-4; the match to TRBD1 covers 11 bases. CDR3 length: 14 residues. Germline V gene sequence: CDR1 SEHNR, CDR2 FQNEAQ (reference sequence). Trimming took 4 bases from V and 7 from J; bases not matched to a gene: 2. The DNA for the CDR3 is TGTGCCAGCAGCTCGGACAGGGGGCCTGAAAAACTGTTTTTT. This codes for CASSSDRGPEKLFF. Combining the CDR3 with reference TRBV7-9 and TRBJ1-4 gives the whole variable domain DTGVSQNPRHKITKRGQNVTFRCDPISEHNRLYWYRQTLGQGPEFLTYFQNEAQLEKSRLLSDRFSAERPKGSFSTLEIQRTEQGDSAMYLCASSSDRGPEKLFFGSGTQLSVL.

V and J are TRBV5-6 and TRBJ1-1; D is ambiguous. The CDR3 runs to 13 residues. Per germline, CDR1 SGHDT and CDR2 YYEEEE. The germline V and J ends were trimmed by 2 bases and 2 bases, with 7 bases remaining between them. In DNA, the CDR3 is TGTGCCAGCAGCTTACACGCCAACACTGAAGCTTTCTTT. This translates into CASSLHANTEAFF.

This rearrangement joins TRBV27 to TRBJ2-1; possibly TRBD1 for D (5 bases). The germline V and J ends were trimmed by 3 bases and 7 bases, with 16 bases remaining between them. The CDR3 totals 15 residues. CDR1 and CDR2 (germline): MNHEY, SMNVEV (reference sequence). The CDR3 protein is CASSLITGSRNEQFF. The CDR3 DNA reads TGTGCCAGCAGTTTGATAACAGGTTCCCGTAATGAGCAGTTCTTC.

The chain couples TRBV9 to TRBJ1-1; TRBD1 is a possible D gene (5 bases). The CDR3 spans 14 residues. V lost 4 bases to trimming and J lost 4 bases, with 14 bases between them. Germline-derived CDR1 and CDR2 are SGDLS and YYNGEE. The CDR3, as DNA: TGTGCCAGCAGCCCTGGGGCAGGTACCACTGAAGCTTTCTTT. It encodes CASSPGAGTTEAFF.

The chain uses TRBV21-1 and TRBJ1-1; the DNA was not used to check the table's D call, TRBD1. TRBV21-1 is marked as a pseudogene. This CDR3 spans 12 amino acids. The CDR3 DNA sequence: TGTGCCAGCAGAGACAGGGGCACTGAAGCTTTCTTT. This sequence encodes CASRDRGTEAFF.

This clone was seen only a few times. Different DNA sequences within this sample yield the same CDR3. The V gene is TRBV11-3, the J gene TRBJ2-7, with D uncertain. Germline-derived CDR1 and CDR2 are SGHNT and YENEEA. Trimming removed 5 bases from V and 6 bases from J, with 14 bases in between. The CDR3 totals 13 residues. In DNA form, the CDR3 reads TGTGCCAGCAGCCCATCAGGACCGGGCGAGCAGTACTTC. Protein product: CASSPSGPGEQYF. The whole variable domain, filled in from reference TRBV11-3 and TRBJ2-7, reads EAGVVQSPRYKIIEKKQPVAFWCNPISGHNTLYWYLQNLGQGPELLIRYENEEAVDDSQLPKDRFSAERLKGVDSTLKIQPAELGDSAVYLCASSPSGPGEQYFGPGTRLTVT.

V usage is TRBV7-2 and J usage is TRBJ2-3, with 7 bases that match TRBD1. The V gene's germline CDR1 is SGHTA and CDR2 FQGNSA. This CDR3 region has 15 residues. The ends lost 5 bases at V and 6 bases at J; junction bases unmatched: 11. As DNA, the CDR3 is TGTGCCAGCAGCCCCGACAGGGTTGTACGGGATACGCAGTATTTT. Translated: CASSPDRVVRDTQYF.

This chain uses TRBV7-8 with TRBJ2-2, with TRBD2 identical over 11 bases. This CDR3 region has 20 residues. CDR1 SGHVS and CDR2 FQNEAQ come from the germline V gene. Trimming removed 2 bases from V and 3 bases from J; junction bases left unmatched: 14. The CDR3 sequence is CASSLFSWASGRRDTGELFF. Here the CDR3 DNA reads TGTGCCAGCAGCTTATTTTCCTGGGCTAGCGGGAGGAGGGACACCGGGGAGCTGTTTTTT.